The 25 T cell receptor beta chains listed next were all sequenced from one sample in a study of cytomegalovirus exposure and HLA in healthy donors. A multiplex PCR was run with 60 Vbeta primers and 13 Jbeta primers. The data were produced by immunoSEQ multiplex PCR, yet TCRdb's version contains in-frame clones alone and is incomplete. The data contain tens of thousands of clones, about 66% of them seen just once; the ten biggest clones take up 4% to 5%. What was sequenced was PBMCs. Every receptor here comes from a man in his 60s in good health and CMV-seropositive.

This chain uses TRBV5-1 with TRBJ2-7; a possible D gene is TRBD1 (7 bases). CDR3 size: 18 residues. Trimming took off 0 bases at V and 0 bases at J, with 19 bases between the two ends. Germline V gene lookup returns CDR1 SGHRS and CDR2 YFSETQ. The CDR3 DNA is TGCGCCAGCAGCTTGGCCCCAGGGGGGACCCCCAACTCCTACGAGCAGTACTTC. Translated, it gives CASSLAPGGTPNSYEQYF.

The rearrangement joins TRBV28 to TRBJ2-7; 10 bases match TRBD2. This CDR3 is built from 18 residues. In germline, CDR1 is MDHEN, CDR2 SYDVKM. After removal of 6 bases from V and 3 bases from J, the junction contained 17 bases not matched to a gene. CDR3 loop: CASSPPGLAQPGLYEQYF. CDR3 nucleotide sequence: TGTGCCAGCAGCCCCCCGGGACTAGCGCAACCGGGGCTCTACGAGCAGTACTTC. The whole variable domain, filled in from reference TRBV28 and TRBJ2-7, reads DVKVTQSSRYLVKRTGEKVFLECVQDMDHENMFWYRQDPGLGLRLIYFSYDVKMKEKGDIPEGYSVSREKKERFSLILESASTNQTSMYLCASSPPGLAQPGLYEQYFGPGTRLTVT.

This sequence joins TRBV6-5 and TRBJ1-2; TRBD1 is a possible D gene (5 bases). The V and J ends lost 0 bases and 2 bases respectively, with 10 bases between them. CDR1 is MNHEY, CDR2 SVGAGI, per germline. The CDR3 contains 15 residues. The DNA for the CDR3 is TGTGCCAGCAGTTACTCGAATAAGGGGAACTATGGCTACACCTTC. As protein: CASSYSNKGNYGYTF.

J is TRBJ2-1 and V is TRBV11-3; 8 bases match TRBD2. The CDR3 covers 15 residues. The germline V gene has CDR1 SGHNT and CDR2 YENEEA. Trimming cost V 4 bases and J 4 bases; bases outside gene matches: 6. The CDR3 here is CASSSGGTRYNEQFF. The CDR3 coding sequence is TGTGCCAGCAGCTCGGGGGGGACCCGTTACAATGAGCAGTTCTTC.

The rearrangement uses TRBV2 and TRBJ2-1; D possibly corresponds to TRBD1 (5 bases). Germline V gives CDR1 SNHLY, CDR2 FYNNEI. Trimming pared 2 bases from V and 3 bases from J, leaving 8 bases between. The CDR3 runs to 14 residues. DNA for the CDR3: TGTGCCAGCAGTGAATTCGGACACTACAATGAGCAGTTCTTC. As protein: CASSEFGHYNEQFF. The whole variable domain, filled in from reference TRBV2 and TRBJ2-1, reads EPEVTQTPSHQVTQMGQEVILRCVPISNHLYFYWYRQILGQKVEFLVSFYNNEISEKSEIFDDQFSVERPDGSNFTLKIRSTKLEDSAMYFCASSEFGHYNEQFFGPGTRLTVL.

The V call is TRBV9, the J call TRBJ2-3; 10 nucleotides agree with TRBD2. CDR1 and CDR2 from the germline V gene are SGDLS and YYNGEE. The CDR3 contains 14 residues. Unmatched junction bases numbered 1, after V lost 3 bases and J lost 3 bases. CDR3 sequence (DNA): TGTGCCAGCAGCGGTAGCGGGGGGACAGATACGCAGTATTTT. This gives the protein CASSGSGGTDTQYF. Combining the CDR3 with reference TRBV9 and TRBJ2-3 gives the whole variable domain DSGVTQTPKHLITATGQRVTLRCSPRSGDLSVYWYQQSLDQGLQFLIQYYNGEERAKGNILERFSAQQFPDLHSELNLSSLELGDSALYFCASSGSGGTDTQYFGPGTRLTVL.

The chain has TRBV20-1 and TRBJ1-1; D is unclear. V shed 7 bases and J shed 5 bases, with 11 bases lying between them. This CDR3 region has 11 residues. CDR1 and CDR2 from the germline V gene are DFQATT and SNEGSKA (reference sequence). The CDR3, as DNA: TGCAGTGGTCGACCCGGGACTGAAGCTTTCTTT. It is translated as CSGRPGTEAFF.

V and J are TRBV18 and TRBJ2-5, with 13 bases lining up with TRBD2. The J call may not be correct, given that the DNA end is closer to TRBJ2-7. The germline CDR1 and CDR2 sequences are KGHSH and LQKENI. The CDR3 totals 14 residues. The CDR3 protein is CASSHGLAGDEQYF. DNA of the CDR3: TGTGCCAGCTCCCATGGACTAGCGGGAGACGAGCAGTACTTC.

The rearrangement joins TRBV28 to TRBJ2-7; TRBD1 might be the D (5 bases). Germline CDR1 is MDHEN and CDR2 is SYDVKM. CDR3 length equals 14 residues. Trimming pared 2 bases from V and 3 bases from J, leaving 11 bases between. The CDR3 protein is CASSLGQGIYEQYF. CDR3 DNA sequence: TGTGCCAGCAGTTTAGGGCAGGGCATCTACGAGCAGTACTTC.

The J gene is TRBJ2-1, the V gene TRBV10-2; the D gene is possibly TRBD1 (6 bases). Per germline, CDR1 WSHSY and CDR2 SAAADI. The CDR3 has 16 residues. V lost 11 bases and J 9 bases, leaving 29 bases between the germline ends. Written as DNA, the CDR3 is TGCGCCTCTATCCCCCCGGAAAACAGGGTTTCATCTGAGCAGTTCTTC. Amino acid sequence: CASIPPENRVSSEQFF.

Only a few counts were recorded for this clone. The CDR3: CAWSPKTGSGNTIYF. CDR3 DNA sequence: TGTGCCTGGAGTCCAAAAACAGGTTCAGGAAACACCATATATTTT. V gene TRBV30 combines with J gene TRBJ1-3, with TRBD1 as a possible D gene (5 bases). This CDR3 comprises 15 residues. Trimming took off 2 bases at V and 4 bases at J, with 15 bases between the two ends. Germline CDR1 reads GTSNPN; CDR2 reads SVGIG (reference sequence). The full variable domain, completed using reference TRBV30 and TRBJ1-3, is SQTIHQWPATLVQPVGSPLSLECTVEGTSNPNLYWYRQAAGRGLQLLFYSVGIGQISSEVPQNLSASRPQDRQFILSSKKLLLSDSGFYLCAWSPKTGSGNTIYFGEGSWLTVV.

The gene calls are TRBV5-1 and TRBJ2-7; no definite D call. The ends were cut back, 3 bases at V and 2 bases at J, with 9 bases in the middle. This CDR3 is built from 13 residues. Per the germline V gene, CDR1 is SGHRS and CDR2 is YFSETQ. The CDR3 bases are TGCGCCAGCAGCTCTGACATGGCCTACGAGCAGTACTTC. It codes for CASSSDMAYEQYF.

The chain combines TRBV7-9 with TRBJ1-2; D might be TRBD1 (6 bases). The CDR3 spans 14 residues. Germline CDR1 and CDR2: SEHNR and FQNEAQ (reference sequence). Trimming removed 4 bases from V and 0 bases from J, with 9 bases in between. The chain's CDR3 is CASSSQGPNYGYTF. DNA for the CDR3: TGTGCCAGCAGCTCACAGGGACCTAACTATGGCTACACCTTC.

V usage is TRBV30 and J usage is TRBJ2-5; D might be TRBD2 (5 bases). V was cut by 0 bases and J by 3 bases, with 11 bases left in between. Germline V gene data show CDR1 as GTSNPN and CDR2 as SVGIG (reference sequence). This CDR3 region has 14 residues. The CDR3 bases are TGTGCCTGGAGTGTACTGAGGACTGAAGAGACCCAGTACTTC. This codes for CAWSVLRTEETQYF.

The V call is TRBV2, the J call TRBJ1-6; 11 bases map to TRBD1. The CDR3 covers 14 residues. Germline-derived CDR1 and CDR2 are SNHLY and FYNNEI. V gave up 6 bases and J gave up 8 bases; unmatched junction bases: 3. The CDR3 coding sequence is TGTGCCAGCAGACCGGGACAGGGGGATTCACCCCTCCACTTT. Protein: CASRPGQGDSPLHF. Full variable domain (rest looked up from reference TRBV2 and TRBJ1-6): EPEVTQTPSHQVTQMGQEVILRCVPISNHLYFYWYRQILGQKVEFLVSFYNNEISEKSEIFDDQFSVERPDGSNFTLKIRSTKLEDSAMYFCASRPGQGDSPLHFGNGTRLTVT.

V usage is TRBV30 and J usage is TRBJ1-4; 7 positions agree with TRBD1. CDR3 length: 14 amino acids. Trimming removed 6 bases from V and 8 bases from J; junction bases left unmatched: 12. Germline loops: CDR1 GTSNPN, CDR2 SVGIG (reference sequence). CDR3 loop: CACLKAGGAEKLFF. The DNA for the CDR3 is TGTGCCTGCCTAAAGGCAGGGGGTGCGGAAAAACTGTTTTTT.

The genes are TRBV11-2 and TRBJ2-1; maybe TRBD2 (5 bases). The CDR3 has 14 residues. V was trimmed by 1 base and J by 9 bases, leaving 13 bases between them. Looked up from germline, CDR1 is SGHAT and CDR2 is FQNNGV. The CDR3 DNA reads as TGTGCCAGCAGCTTAGGCCTTAGCGACGGTGAGCAGTTCTTC. Translating it yields CASSLGLSDGEQFF.

The V gene is TRBV2, the J gene TRBJ2-3, with 9 bases aligning to TRBD2. The CDR3 is 15 residues long. CDR1 and CDR2 from the germline V gene are SNHLY and FYNNEI. The junction had 6 bases not matched to a gene; V was cut back by 8 bases and J by 0 bases. Here the CDR3 reads CASGAGGPSTDTQYF. In DNA form, the CDR3 reads TGTGCCAGCGGAGCGGGAGGCCCTAGCACAGATACGCAGTATTTT.

As to this clone: One end of the junction fails to match germline, which may point to a read error. The chain recombines TRBV6-5 with TRBJ1-3; D unresolved. This CDR3 has 10 residues. The germline V gene has CDR1 MNHEY and CDR2 SVGAGI. CDR3 region: CAIPVHRTNF. CDR3 nucleotide sequence: TGTGCCATTCCGGTTCATCGAACGAATTTT.

This chain joins TRBV18 and TRBJ1-2; no clear D gene. The CDR3 consists of 11 residues. Germline V gene sequence: CDR1 KGHSH, CDR2 LQKENI. V was pared by 6 bases and J by 7 bases, with 9 bases between. The CDR3 bases are TGTGCCAGCTCGACTCGTGGTGGCTACACCTTC. Translation gives CASSTRGGYTF.

J is TRBJ2-7 and V is TRBV7-9; 9 bases agree with TRBD1. The CDR3 covers 15 residues. Looked up from germline, CDR1 is SEHNR and CDR2 is FQNEAQ (reference sequence). The V and J ends lost 5 bases and 5 bases, in that order; junction bases with no gene match: 10. The CDR3 spells CASSPDRGYLDEQYF. CDR3 DNA sequence: TGTGCCAGCAGCCCGGACAGGGGATACCTAGACGAGCAGTACTTC.

The rearrangement uses TRBV28 and TRBJ2-5, with D perhaps matching TRBD1 (6 bases). CDR1 and CDR2 from the germline V gene are MDHEN and SYDVKM. The CDR3 is made up of 15 amino acids. The V end lost 3 bases, the J end lost 3 bases, and 14 bases lay between the germline ends. The CDR3 sequence is CASSFPSGGEETQYF. CDR3 sequence (DNA): TGTGCCAGCAGTTTCCCGAGTGGGGGCGAAGAGACCCAGTACTTC. The full variable domain, its missing parts supplied by reference TRBV28 and TRBJ2-5, is DVKVTQSSRYLVKRTGEKVFLECVQDMDHENMFWYRQDPGLGLRLIYFSYDVKMKEKGDIPEGYSVSREKKERFSLILESASTNQTSMYLCASSFPSGGEETQYFGPGTRLLVL.

J is TRBJ2-7 and V is TRBV5-1; a weak D match, TRBD2 (6 bases). This CDR3 spans 14 amino acids. CDR1 and CDR2 (germline): SGHRS, YFSETQ. Between the trimmed V and J ends, which lost 7 bases and 4 bases, there was a span of 18 bases. In DNA form, the CDR3 reads TGCGCCAGCTCACGGGACGGGGGATTTTACGAGCAGTACTTC. This translates into CASSRDGGFYEQYF. Full variable domain (remainder filled in from reference TRBV5-1 and TRBJ2-7): KAGVTQTPRYLIKTRGQQVTLSCSPISGHRSVSWYQQTPGQGLQFLFEYFSETQRNKGNFPGRFSGRQFSNSRSEMNVSTLELGDSALYLCASSRDGGFYEQYFGPGTRLTVT.

The V call is TRBV18, the J call TRBJ2-1; 9 bases map to TRBD2. Germline CDR1 is KGHSH and CDR2 is LQKENI. The CDR3 totals 14 residues. V lost 3 bases and J lost 6; bases outside the gene matches: 3. In DNA, the CDR3 is TGTGCCAGCTCACCTAGCGGGAGTCCCAATGAGCAGTTCTTC. This codes for CASSPSGSPNEQFF.

This chain uses TRBV5-4 with TRBJ2-2, with TRBD2 identical over 7 bases. This CDR3 has 17 amino acids. Germline CDR1 is SGHNT and CDR2 is YYREEE (reference sequence). V shed 4 bases and J 4 bases; nucleotides not matched to a gene: 13. CDR3 loop: CASSPAAGVAGTGELFF. As DNA, the CDR3 is TGTGCCAGCAGCCCCGCTGCGGGGGTAGCTGGCACCGGGGAGCTGTTTTTT.